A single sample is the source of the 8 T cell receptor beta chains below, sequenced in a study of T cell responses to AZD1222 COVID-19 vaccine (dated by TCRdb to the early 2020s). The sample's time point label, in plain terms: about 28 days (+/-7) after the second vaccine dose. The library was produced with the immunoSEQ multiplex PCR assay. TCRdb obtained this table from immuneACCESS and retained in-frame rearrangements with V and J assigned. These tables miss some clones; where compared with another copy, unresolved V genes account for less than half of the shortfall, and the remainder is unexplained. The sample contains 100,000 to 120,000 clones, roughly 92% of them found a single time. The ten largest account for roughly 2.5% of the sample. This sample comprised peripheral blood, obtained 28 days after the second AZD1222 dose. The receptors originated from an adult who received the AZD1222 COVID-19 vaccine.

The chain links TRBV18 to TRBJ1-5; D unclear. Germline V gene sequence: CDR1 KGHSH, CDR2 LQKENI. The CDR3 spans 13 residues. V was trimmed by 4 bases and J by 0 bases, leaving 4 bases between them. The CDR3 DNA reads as TGTGCCAGCTCACTAAATAGCAATCAGCCCCAGCATTTT. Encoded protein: CASSLNSNQPQHF.

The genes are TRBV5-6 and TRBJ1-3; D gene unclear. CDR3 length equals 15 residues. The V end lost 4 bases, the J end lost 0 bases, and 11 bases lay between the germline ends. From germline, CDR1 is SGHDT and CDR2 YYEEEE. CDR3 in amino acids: CASSPRRTSGNTIYF. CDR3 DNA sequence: TGTGCCAGCAGCCCACGACGGACCTCTGGAAACACCATATATTTT.

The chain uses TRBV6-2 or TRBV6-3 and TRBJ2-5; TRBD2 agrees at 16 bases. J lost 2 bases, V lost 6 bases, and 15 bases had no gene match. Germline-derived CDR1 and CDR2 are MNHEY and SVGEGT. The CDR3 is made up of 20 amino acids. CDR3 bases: TGTGCCAGCAGCGCCGCGCTAGGGACTAGCGGGGGGGCTGTGCAAGAGACCCAGTACTTC. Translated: CASSAALGTSGGAVQETQYF.

The CDR3 DNA reads as TGTGCCAGCACCGGGACAGGAGTTTCGTACACTGAAGCTTTCTTT. It yields the protein CASTGTGVSYTEAFF. This chain connects TRBV28 to TRBJ1-1; 8 positions match TRBD1. CDR3 length equals 15 residues. Per the germline V gene, CDR1 is MDHEN and CDR2 is SYDVKM. The trim removed 7 bases at V and 3 bases at J, leaving 10 bases unmatched.

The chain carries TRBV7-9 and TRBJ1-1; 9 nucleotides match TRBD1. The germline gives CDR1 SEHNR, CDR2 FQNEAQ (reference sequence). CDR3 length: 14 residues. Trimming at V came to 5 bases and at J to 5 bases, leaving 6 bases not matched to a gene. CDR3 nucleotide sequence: TGTGCCAGCAGCCACCGGGACAGGGAAACTGAAGCTTTCTTT. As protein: CASSHRDRETEAFF.

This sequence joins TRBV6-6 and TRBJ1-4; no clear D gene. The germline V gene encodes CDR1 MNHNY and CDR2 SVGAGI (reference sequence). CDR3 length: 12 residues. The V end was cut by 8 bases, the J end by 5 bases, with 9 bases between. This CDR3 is CASRTTNEKLFF. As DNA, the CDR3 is TGTGCCAGCCGGACGACCAATGAAAAACTGTTTTTT.

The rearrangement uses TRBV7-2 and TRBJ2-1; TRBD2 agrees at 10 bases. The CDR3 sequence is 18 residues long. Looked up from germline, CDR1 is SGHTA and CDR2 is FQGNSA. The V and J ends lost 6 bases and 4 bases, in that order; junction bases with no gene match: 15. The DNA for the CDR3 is TGTGCCAGCAGTGCCGGGAGCGGGGGGGATGTGAGGTACAATGAGCAGTTCTTC. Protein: CASSAGSGGDVRYNEQFF.

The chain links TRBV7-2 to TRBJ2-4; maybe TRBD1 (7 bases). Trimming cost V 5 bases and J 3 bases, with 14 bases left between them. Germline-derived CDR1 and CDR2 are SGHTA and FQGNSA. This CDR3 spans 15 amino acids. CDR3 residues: CASSLGGTDKNIQYF. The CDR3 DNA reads TGTGCCAGCAGCCTTGGCGGGACAGACAAAAACATTCAGTACTTC.